The text below deals with one T cell receptor beta chain. Its antigen is still unknown. The data derive from a study of CD8+CD57+ T cells in acquired aplastic anemia. Study context: The average for DNA from sorted CD4+ and CD8+ cells was roughly 3 ug.

Findings of the study overall: Patients and controls shared roughly 28 CD8+ CDR3 sequences, which appeared highly expressed in patients and within their immunodominant clones.

Template material for TCR beta VDJ and CDR3 profiling consisted of genomic DNA. TCRdb reanalysed the reads using MiXCR and keeps one entry per CDR3 protein. Among approximately 250,000 distinct CDR3 sequences listed, approximately 86% were seen once. This CDR3 region has 10 residues. The germline CDR1 and CDR2 sequences are SGDLS and YYNGEE. J gave up 14 bases and V 3 bases, and 2 bases lay outside the gene matches. The authors sequenced patients whose flow cytometry had shown CD8+CD57+ cell expansion. Each patient carried a diagnosis of severe acquired aplastic anemia. None of the patients had been given any therapy when their blood was sampled.

Sample: sorted CD4+, CD8+, or CD8+CD57+ T cells (not recorded which) from PBMCs. The source of this sequence is a human donor with aplastic anemia. The chain is built from TRBV9 and TRBJ1-2; 9 positions match TRBD1. Here the CDR3 reads CASSEDRGTF. The CDR3 DNA reads as TGTGCCAGCAGCGAGGACAGGGGAACCTTC.